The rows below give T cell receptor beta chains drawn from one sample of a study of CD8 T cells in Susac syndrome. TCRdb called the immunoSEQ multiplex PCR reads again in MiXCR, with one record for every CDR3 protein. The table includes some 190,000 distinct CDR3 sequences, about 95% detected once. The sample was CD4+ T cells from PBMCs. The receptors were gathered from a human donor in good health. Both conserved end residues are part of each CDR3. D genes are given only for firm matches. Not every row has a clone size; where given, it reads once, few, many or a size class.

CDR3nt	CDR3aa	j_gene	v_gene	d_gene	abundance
TGTGCCAGCAGCAGGACAGGGGTTAGCAATCAGCCCCAGCATTTT	CASSRTGVSNQPQHF	TRBJ1-5	TRBV12-3/TRBV12-4	TRBD1	NA
TGTGCCAGCAGCTTCGCTAGGGATACGCAGTATTTT	CASSFARDTQYF	TRBJ2-3	TRBV6-2/TRBV6-3	NA	NA
TGCAGTAGTGGACCCGGGGAAGAGACCCAGTACTTC	CSSGPGEETQYF	TRBJ2-5	TRBV20-1	NA	NA
TGTGCCTGCCGCCCTCAACAAGAGACCCAGTACTTC	CACRPQQETQYF	TRBJ2-5	TRBV30	NA	NA
TGTGCCAGCAGCTTCCAGGGGGCCGCTAACTATGGCTACACCTTC	CASSFQGAANYGYTF	TRBJ1-2	TRBV7-2	TRBD1	NA
TGTGCCTGGAGTCTAGGAGGTGGCTACACCTTC	CAWSLGGGYTF	TRBJ1-2	TRBV30	NA	NA
TGTGCCAGCAGACCTCTCCGGAGCTACCAAGAGACCCAGTACTTC	CASRPLRSYQETQYF	TRBJ2-5	TRBV28	NA	NA
TGCAGTGCTAATAGGAGGTCCTACGAGCAGTACTTC	CSANRRSYEQYF	TRBJ2-7	TRBV20-1	NA	once
TGCGCCAGCAGCTTGGGGCTAGCGGGAACCTACGAGCAGTACTTC	CASSLGLAGTYEQYF	TRBJ2-7	TRBV5-1	TRBD2	NA
TGTGCCAGCTCACCAATGAGGGGAAGGAACACTGAAGCTTTCTTT	CASSPMRGRNTEAFF	TRBJ1-1	TRBV18	NA	NA
TGTGCCAGCAGTTACTCCAGGGTCACCGGGGAGCTGTTTTTT	CASSYSRVTGELFF	TRBJ2-2	TRBV6-2/TRBV6-3	NA	NA
TGTGCCAGCAGCCTTCATAGACTGAGTACGGCCGTCCTGACTTTC	CASSLHRLSTAVLTF	TRBJ2-6	TRBV7-2	NA	NA
TGTGCCAGCAGCCTATTTCAGGAGAGCACAGATACGCAGTATTTT	CASSLFQESTDTQYF	TRBJ2-3	TRBV7-9	NA	NA
TGTGCCAGCATGGGGTCATCCTACGAGCAGTACTTC	CASMGSSYEQYF	TRBJ2-7	TRBV28	NA	NA
TGTGCCAGCAGTTTCAAGCCCTTCTACGAGCAGTACTTC	CASSFKPFYEQYF	TRBJ2-7	TRBV12-3/TRBV12-4	NA	NA
TGTGCCAGCAGCCCCCGACAGGGGGAGGGCACAGATACGCAGTATTTT	CASSPRQGEGTDTQYF	TRBJ2-3	TRBV9	TRBD1	NA
TGTGCCAGCTCACCTCAAGGGACAGGGGTGGCCTACGAGCAGTACTTC	CASSPQGTGVAYEQYF	TRBJ2-7	TRBV18	TRBD1	NA
TGCGCCAGCAGCCAACTCGGACTAGCGGAAGAGACCCAGTACTTC	CASSQLGLAEETQYF	TRBJ2-5	TRBV4-1	TRBD2	NA
TGCAGCGTACGGGACAGCAATGAAAAACTGTTTTTT	CSVRDSNEKLFF	TRBJ1-4	TRBV29-1	TRBD1	NA
TGTGCCAGCAGCCAAGAATGGGGCGGCGAGCAGTACTTC	CASSQEWGGEQYF	TRBJ2-7	TRBV3-1	NA	NA
TGTGCCAGCAGCCAAGATGGGACCCTAACTGAAGCTTTCTTT	CASSQDGTLTEAFF	TRBJ1-1	TRBV3-1	NA	NA
TGTGCCAGCAGCCAAGAGCCGGCGTCTGAGCAGTTCTTC	CASSQEPASEQFF	TRBJ2-1	TRBV3-1	NA	NA
TGTGCCAGCAGCCCCGGGAACACCGGGGAGCTGTTTTTT	CASSPGNTGELFF	TRBJ2-2	TRBV7-9	NA	NA
TGTGCCAGCAGCCAACCGGGAGACAAAAACATTCAGTACTTC	CASSQPGDKNIQYF	TRBJ2-4	TRBV4-2	NA	NA